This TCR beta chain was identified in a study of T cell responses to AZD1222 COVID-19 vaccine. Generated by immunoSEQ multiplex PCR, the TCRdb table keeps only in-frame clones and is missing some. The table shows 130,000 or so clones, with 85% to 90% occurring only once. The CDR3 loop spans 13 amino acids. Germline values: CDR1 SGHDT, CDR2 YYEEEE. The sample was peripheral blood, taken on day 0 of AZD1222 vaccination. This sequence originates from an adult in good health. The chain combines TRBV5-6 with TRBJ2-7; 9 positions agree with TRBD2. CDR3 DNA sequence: TGTGCCAGCAGCTTGCGGACTAGCGAGTTAGCGTTAGTC. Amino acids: CASSLRTSELALV.